A single sample gave rise to the 28 T cell receptor beta chains below, sequenced in a study of CD8+CD57+ T cells in acquired aplastic anemia. TCR beta VDJ and CDR3 profiles were obtained from a genomic DNA template. In TCRdb, the reads were re-called with MiXCR into one record per CDR3 protein. The table includes about 290,000 distinct CDR3 sequences, 45% to 65% detected once. CD8+CD57+ cell expansion, shown by flow cytometry, had occurred in the patients selected for sequencing. The source material was sorted CD4+, CD8+, or CD8+CD57+ T cells (not recorded which) from PBMCs. The receptor set was obtained from a human donor with aplastic anemia.

This chain connects TRBV24-1 to TRBJ2-5; TRBD1 agrees at 10 bases. J gave up 4 bases and V 5 bases, and 6 bases lay outside the gene matches. CDR1 and CDR2 from the germline V gene are KGHDR and SFDVKD. The length of the CDR3 is 15 residues. CDR3 sequence: CATSAKGQGIETQYF. The CDR3 coding sequence is TGTGCCACCAGTGCCAAGGGACAGGGGATAGAGACCCAGTACTTC.

The chain is built from TRBV29-1 and TRBJ1-2; possibly TRBD1 for D (5 bases). Trimming took 6 bases from V and 5 from J, leaving 16 bases between them. Germline CDR1 SQVTM, CDR2 ANQGSEA. CDR3 length: 13 amino acids. CDR3 residues: CSVGTGSRYGYTF. The CDR3 coding sequence is TGCAGCGTCGGGACGGGGAGTAGGTATGGCTACACCTTC.

J is TRBJ2-7 and V is TRBV7-3, with D possibly being TRBD2 (5 bases). Trimming shortened V by 5 bases and J by 9 bases, and 23 bases separated the two germline ends. The CDR3 loop spans 15 amino acids. Germline lookup yields CDR1 SGHTA and CDR2 FQGTGA. CDR3 sequence reads: CASSRGLFQFGGQYF. In DNA form, the CDR3 reads TGTGCCAGCAGCCGAGGACTTTTTCAGTTCGGTGGGCAGTACTTC.

The genes are TRBV24-1 and TRBJ2-1; D may be TRBD1 or TRBD2 (5 bases each). Germline V gene sequence: CDR1 KGHDR, CDR2 SFDVKD. V gave up 3 bases and J gave up 8 bases, with 10 bases separating them. The CDR3 length is 13 residues. The CDR3: CATSDGQGDEQFF. The CDR3 coding sequence is TGTGCCACCAGTGATGGGCAGGGAGATGAGCAGTTCTTC.

The rearrangement links TRBV6-1 to TRBJ2-5; 7 positions agree with TRBD2. Germline CDR1 is MNHNS and CDR2 is SASEGT. With 6 bases clipped from V and 3 bases from J, the junction kept 4 bases outside the gene matches. There are 13 residues in the CDR3. The CDR3 is CASSKTSEETQYF. The CDR3 DNA sequence: TGTGCCAGCAGCAAAACTAGCGAAGAGACCCAGTACTTC.

V usage is TRBV2 and J usage is TRBJ2-1, with TRBD2 matching 9 bases. CDR3 length: 13 residues. Germline loops: CDR1 SNHLY, CDR2 FYNNEI. V lost 5 bases and J lost 7; bases outside the gene matches: 3. CDR3 sequence reads: CASSYLAGNEQFF. The CDR3 DNA reads as TGTGCCAGCAGTTACCTAGCGGGAAATGAGCAGTTCTTC.

The chain joins TRBV7-3 to TRBJ2-1; D gene ambiguous. The CDR3 sequence is 13 residues long. The germline V and J ends were trimmed by 5 bases and 8 bases, with 13 bases remaining between them. Per the germline V gene, CDR1 is SGHTA and CDR2 is FQGTGA. The CDR3 reads CASSPSGKDEQFF. In nucleotides, the CDR3 is TGTGCCAGCAGCCCATCTGGCAAAGATGAGCAGTTCTTC. Complete variable domain (other parts from reference TRBV7-3 and TRBJ2-1): GAGVSQTPSNKVTEKGKYVELRCDPISGHTALYWYRQSLGQGPEFLIYFQGTGAADDSGLPNDRFFAVRPEGSVSTLKIQRTERGDSAVYLCASSPSGKDEQFFGPGTRLTVL.

CDR3 region: CASSFETGARDTQYF. The CDR3 nucleotides read TGTGCCAGCAGCTTTGAGACGGGAGCTCGAGATACGCAGTATTTT. The chain employs TRBV5-4 and TRBJ2-3; the D gene is possibly TRBD2 (6 bases). Germline-derived CDR1 and CDR2 are SGHNT and YYREEE (reference sequence). This CDR3 region has 15 residues. Trimming stripped 2 bases from V and 5 bases from J, with 15 bases between.

The chain employs TRBV20-1 and TRBJ2-1, with 13 bases identical to TRBD2. CDR1 DFQATT and CDR2 SNEGSKA come from the germline V gene (reference sequence). This CDR3 is 13 amino acids long. V shed 2 bases and J 12 bases; nucleotides not matched to a gene: 4. CDR3 nucleotides: TGCAGTGCTAGAACTAGCGGGGGGGGGGGGCAGTTCTTC. Translating gives CSARTSGGGGQFF.

This clonotype came up many times. The V gene is TRBV10-3, the J gene TRBJ2-7; TRBD1 is a possible D gene (6 bases). The CDR3 runs to 14 residues. Germline V gene lookup returns CDR1 ENHRY and CDR2 SYGVKD. V was trimmed by 7 bases and J by 0 bases, leaving 13 bases between them. CDR3 loop: CAINPGTSSYEQYF. For the CDR3, the DNA is TGTGCCATCAACCCTGGGACAAGCTCCTACGAGCAGTACTTC.

V is TRBV2 and J is TRBJ2-2; tentatively, D is TRBD1 (6 bases). The CDR3 loop spans 12 amino acids. Trimming took off 6 bases at V and 8 bases at J, with 10 bases between the two ends. Germline assignment: CDR1 SNHLY and CDR2 FYNNEI. CDR3 DNA: TGTGCCAGCAGAGCCGGGACAGGGGAGCTGTTTTTT. Protein sequence: CASRAGTGELFF.

This clonotype came up many times. J is TRBJ2-1 and V is TRBV9; 8 bases map to TRBD2. The CDR3 runs 14 residues. Germline loops: CDR1 SGDLS, CDR2 YYNGEE. V lost 4 bases, J lost 8 bases, and 8 bases stayed unmatched. Here the CDR3 reads CASSPREGPDEQFF. The CDR3 DNA is TGTGCCAGCAGCCCCCGGGAGGGACCCGATGAGCAGTTCTTC.

About this clonotype: A read error may produce the germline difference seen at one junction end. This chain links TRBV7-7 with TRBJ2-3; D is uncertain. CDR3 length equals 14 residues. Germline lookup yields CDR1 SSHAT and CDR2 FNYEAQ (reference sequence). The CDR3 bases are TGTGCTAGCAGCCGAATTTCGACTACAGATACGCAGTATTTT. Residues: CASSRISTTDTQYF.

The chain links TRBV9 to TRBJ2-1, with 7 positions matching TRBD1. Germline-derived CDR1 and CDR2 are SGDLS and YYNGEE. CDR3 length: 13 amino acids. J was trimmed by 7 bases and V by 4 bases; bases with no gene match: 5. DNA for the CDR3: TGTGCCAGCAGCTCGGGACAGAAGAATGAGCAGTTCTTC. Its protein is CASSSGQKNEQFF.

The V and J genes are TRBV10-3 and TRBJ1-1; weak D call: TRBD1 (6 bases). CDR1 ENHRY and CDR2 SYGVKD come from the germline V gene. Between the trimmed V and J ends, which lost 4 bases and 1 base, there was a span of 10 bases. This CDR3 comprises 14 residues. This chain's CDR3 is CAISALQGNTEAFF. CDR3 nucleotides: TGTGCCATCAGTGCCCTACAGGGGAACACTGAAGCTTTCTTT.

In its sample, this clonotype was seen many times. The chain uses TRBV6-1 and TRBJ2-1; 10 nucleotides match TRBD2. J lost 4 bases, V lost 5 bases, and 5 bases had no gene match. CDR3 length: 15 amino acids. CDR1 is MNHNS and CDR2 is SASEGT in the germline V gene. This CDR3 is CASSSSGGAYNEQFF. The CDR3 nucleotides read TGTGCCAGCAGTTCCAGCGGGGGGGCGTACAATGAGCAGTTCTTC.

Of note for this clonotype: Its ends do not fully match the called genes, so a read error is possible. The chain combines TRBV2 with TRBJ2-7; possibly TRBD2 for D (6 bases). The germline CDR1 and CDR2 sequences are SNHLY and FYNNEI. The CDR3 loop spans 10 amino acids. The CDR3 reads CASSEISGHF. CDR3 in DNA: TGTGCCAGCAGTGAAATTAGCGGCCACTTC.

This clonotype was found many times. CDR3 coding DNA: TGTGCCAGCAGAGAGACCACCAACGGCATGAACACTGAAGCTTTCTTT. It codes for CASRETTNGMNTEAFF. V gene TRBV27 combines with J gene TRBJ1-1, with unresolved D. Trimming cost V 6 bases and J 0 bases, with 17 bases left between them. CDR3 length equals 16 residues. Per germline, CDR1 MNHEY and CDR2 SMNVEV (reference sequence).

V is TRBV2 and J is TRBJ1-2; D is possibly TRBD1 (5 bases). The CDR3 loop spans 15 amino acids. Germline V gene lookup returns CDR1 SNHLY and CDR2 FYNNEI. Trimming shortened V by 2 bases and J by 0 bases, and 10 bases separated the two germline ends. In nucleotides, the CDR3 is TGTGCCAGCAGTGAACGACAGAGTTCTAACTATGGCTACACCTTC. Translated, it gives CASSERQSSNYGYTF. Supplemented by reference TRBV2 and TRBJ1-2, the full variable domain reads EPEVTQTPSHQVTQMGQEVILRCVPISNHLYFYWYRQILGQKVEFLVSFYNNEISEKSEIFDDQFSVERPDGSNFTLKIRSTKLEDSAMYFCASSERQSSNYGYTFGSGTRLTVV.

The chain joins TRBV15 to TRBJ2-7; maybe TRBD2 (6 bases). This CDR3 spans 16 amino acids. Germline CDR1 reads LNHNV; CDR2 reads YYDKDF (reference sequence). Deletions cut 3 bases from V and 4 bases from J, with 19 bases between. The CDR3 region has the DNA TGTGCCACCAGCAGCCCAAGTGGGGTTGGAGGGTACGAGCAGTACTTC. It translates to CATSSPSGVGGYEQYF.

Remarks on this clonotype: A clone one base away is much larger, so this may be a read error. The chain uses TRBV7-3 and TRBJ1-1; the D gene is possibly TRBD1 (6 bases). CDR1 is SGHTA and CDR2 is FQGTGA in the germline V gene. CDR3 length: 15 residues. V lost 2 bases, J lost 4 bases, and 14 bases lay in between. CDR3 sequence (DNA): TGTGCCAGCAGCTTACAGGGGACGAGCGGCACTGAAGCTTTCTTT. Protein product: CASSLQGTSGTEAFF.

Only one count was recorded for this clonotype. V usage is TRBV6-5 and J usage is TRBJ2-7, with 9 bases fitting TRBD1. CDR1 and CDR2 (germline): MNHEY, SVGAGI. The CDR3 contains 13 residues. V was pared by 6 bases and J by 5 bases, with 5 bases of the junction left unmatched. The CDR3 DNA reads as TGTGCCAGCAGACAGGGGGCGGCGGACGAGCAGTACTTC. Protein product: CASRQGAADEQYF.

On this clonotype: At one of its ends the junction is not consistent with the germline gene, which may arise from a read error. The gene calls are TRBV24-1 and TRBJ2-1, with a possible D match to TRBD1 (5 bases). The germline gives CDR1 KGHDR, CDR2 SFDVKD. This CDR3 contains 14 residues. This CDR3 is CASSYETAANEQFF. The CDR3 region has the DNA TGTGCCAGCAGTTACGAGACAGCAGCTAATGAGCAGTTCTTC.

The rearrangement uses TRBV2 and TRBJ2-1; 13 nucleotides match TRBD2. V was pared by 10 bases and J by 7 bases, with 10 bases of the junction left unmatched. The CDR3 spans 15 residues. The germline gives CDR1 SNHLY, CDR2 FYNNEI. The CDR3 protein is CATSRGTSGVNEQFF. As DNA, the CDR3 is TGTGCCACCAGCAGGGGGACTAGCGGGGTAAATGAGCAGTTCTTC. The full variable domain, completed using reference TRBV2 and TRBJ2-1, is EPEVTQTPSHQVTQMGQEVILRCVPISNHLYFYWYRQILGQKVEFLVSFYNNEISEKSEIFDDQFSVERPDGSNFTLKIRSTKLEDSAMYFCATSRGTSGVNEQFFGPGTRLTVL.

This chain joins TRBV15 and TRBJ2-7; possible D gene TRBD1, 5 bases. Trimming stripped 1 base from V and 3 bases from J, with 7 bases between. Germline CDR1 is LNHNV and CDR2 is YYDKDF (reference sequence). The CDR3 runs 13 residues. Here the CDR3 DNA reads TGTGCCACCAGCAGAGGACAGATCTACGAGCAGTACTTC. It yields the protein CATSRGQIYEQYF.

The genes are TRBV12-3 or TRBV12-4 and TRBJ2-2, with D perhaps TRBD2 (5 bases). The CDR3 is 14 amino acids. V was cut by 5 bases and J by 7 bases, with 14 bases left in between. Here the CDR3 reads CASSQSGLGGELFF. The CDR3 DNA reads as TGTGCCAGCAGTCAATCGGGGTTGGGCGGGGAGCTGTTTTTT.

The chain's CDR3 is CASSVGWGGTGSSYEQYF. The CDR3, as DNA: TGTGCCAGCAGCGTAGGTTGGGGGGGGACAGGGAGCTCCTACGAGCAGTACTTC. The V gene is TRBV9, the J gene TRBJ2-7; 9 bases fit TRBD1. The CDR3 contains 18 residues. With 0 bases clipped from V and 0 bases from J, the junction kept 10 bases outside the gene matches. Germline values: CDR1 SGDLS, CDR2 YYNGEE.

This clonotype came up many times. The chain links TRBV12-3 or TRBV12-4 to TRBJ1-5, with unresolved D. This CDR3 comprises 13 residues. Trimming stripped 3 bases from V and 1 base from J, with 4 bases between. The CDR3 DNA is TGTGCCAGCAGTTTCCGGAGCAATCAGCCCCAGCATTTT. It encodes CASSFRSNQPQHF.